This T cell receptor (beta chain) was recorded in a study of human T cells and chemical hapten exposure. The study's findings and limits: There was no change with DPC sensitization in TCRs above 1 in 1000 frequency.

This clonotype was seen only a few times. Its antigen is not known. Looked up from germline, CDR1 is SGHDT and CDR2 is YYEEEE. This CDR3 is built from 17 residues. Between the trimmed V and J ends, which lost 4 bases and 3 bases, there was a span of 21 bases. MiXCR, run by TCRdb on the RACE reads, gives a single entry per CDR3 protein. Of some 170,000 distinct CDR3 sequences detected, approximately 20% appear once; the ten largest clones hold about 6.7%. Documented time point: patch test 1, 2 weeks after DPC sensitization. This sample's treatment: therapeutic diphenylcyclopropenone sensitization with weekly scalp DPC.

Sequencing was performed on whole blood, taken in connection with sensitization to the hapten diphenylcyclopropenone (DPC). V gene TRBV5-6 combines with J gene TRBJ2-3; weak D call: TRBD2 (6 bases). The source is a woman aged 45-65 years with alopecia areata. Some clones in this sample may be carry-over from other donors' samples. This CDR3 reads CASSLGVSGGGTDTQYF. For the CDR3, the DNA is TGTGCCAGCAGCCTGGGGGTTAGCGGAGGAGGTACAGATACGCAGTATTTT.